This T cell receptor (beta chain) stems from a study of monozygotic twins with inflammatory bowel disease. Germline V gives CDR1 ENHRY, CDR2 SYGVKD. CDR3 length: 17 residues. TCRdb re-called the 5' RACE reads and catalogs CDR3 proteins one per entry, DNA excluded. This table holds 400,000 to 500,000 distinct CDR3 sequences. The chain has TRBV10-3 and TRBJ2-7; TCRdb picks TRBD1, but there is no DNA to check that call. The TCR sequence derives from a human donor with ulcerative colitis or Crohn's disease, or a healthy co-twin of an affected twin (not recorded which). The specimen was blood. CDR3 sequence: CAISDPPGTGFLREQYF.